This is a list of T cell receptor beta chains from one sample in a study of blood T cells in healthy people across ages. TCRdb processed the 5' RACE reads anew with MiXCR; each CDR3 protein has one entry. The sample lists around 1.5 million distinct CDR3 sequences, roughly 32% occurring once. The sample consisted of blood. These receptors all come from a woman in her 30s in good health. CDR3s include the opening cysteine and the closing phenylalanine or tryptophan. D genes are given only for firm matches. Clone size, where shown, is once, few, many, or a class for clones that have expanded.

TRBV20-1	TRBJ2-5	-	-	14	TGCAGTGCTAGAGAGCGGACAGTGCCCGATACCCAGTACTTC	CSARERTVPDTQYF
TRBV18	TRBJ1-5	-	TRBD1	14	TGTGCCAGCTCACCACGGTCAGGGGGGCAGCCCCAGCATTTT	CASSPRSGGQPQHF
TRBV7-8	TRBJ1-1	-	-	13	TGTGCCTGCAGCGCGAGGGGAGCAACTGAAGCTTTCTTT	CACSARGATEAFF
TRBV4-2	TRBJ2-3	-	-	15	TGTGCCAGCAGGCGCACTACGGCTAGCACAGATACGCAGTATTTT	CASRRTTASTDTQYF
TRBV30	TRBJ1-1	-	-	14	TGTGCCTGGAACCAGATTTCGGGGGGATCTGAAGCTTTCTTT	CAWNQISGGSEAFF
TRBV5-1	TRBJ2-7	many	-	11	TGCGCCAGCAGCTCTCATGACGAGCAGTACTTC	CASSSHDEQYF
TRBV5-1	TRBJ2-5	many	TRBD2	15	TGCGCCAGCAGCCTAATTCGGGGGGGCCAGGAGACCCAGTACTTC	CASSLIRGGQETQYF
TRBV18	TRBJ2-3	-	TRBD2	13	TGTGCCAGCTCACGGACTAGCGGAGATACGCAGTATTTT	CASSRTSGDTQYF
TRBV6-5	TRBJ2-7	few	-	14	TGTGCCAGCAGCTCCGTCGGAGCGTTGGCCGAGCAGTACTTC	CASSSVGALAEQYF
TRBV7-9	TRBJ2-7	few	TRBD2	14	TGTGCCAGCAGCTCAAGAGCCGGGAGGGCCGAGCAGTACTTC	CASSSRAGRAEQYF
TRBV3-1	TRBJ2-1	once	TRBD2	18	TGTGCCAGCAGCCAAGGTTTCGTAGGACTAGCGGGAGACAATGAGCAGTTCTTC	CASSQGFVGLAGDNEQFF
TRBV29-1	TRBJ1-1	-	-	13	TGCAGCGTTCGGGCCACCTCGAACACTGAAGCTTTCTTT	CSVRATSNTEAFF
TRBV13	TRBJ2-1	few	-	17	TGTGCCAGCAGCTCAAAAGGGGGGGGGCCCCTCTACAATGAGCAGTTCTTC	CASSSKGGGPLYNEQFF
TRBV12-3/TRBV12-4	TRBJ2-2	-	TRBD1	16	TGTGCCAGCAGTCGACAGACAGGGTCCGGCACCGGGGAGCTGTTTTTT	CASSRQTGSGTGELFF
TRBV6-5	TRBJ2-7	-	-	15	TGTGCCAGCAGTACCACCGGGACGGTCTCCTACGAGCAGTACTTC	CASSTTGTVSYEQYF
TRBV7-2	TRBJ2-1	few	TRBD2	15	TGTGCCAGCAGCCCTAGCGGGACTACGAACAATGAGCAGTTCTTC	CASSPSGTTNNEQFF
TRBV4-1	TRBJ2-7	-	-	15	TGCGCCAGCAGCCAGGCAGAGTCCAGCTCCTACGAGCAGTACTTC	CASSQAESSSYEQYF
TRBV27	TRBJ2-1	-	TRBD2	16	TGTGCCAGCAGTTGGCTAGCGGGAGGGCTAGTGGATGAGCAGTTCTTC	CASSWLAGGLVDEQFF
TRBV20-1	TRBJ2-3	-	TRBD2	18	TGCAGTGCTAGAGATTTGGGACTAGCGGGAACTAGCACAGATACGCAGTATTTT	CSARDLGLAGTSTDTQYF
TRBV7-9	TRBJ2-1	few	TRBD2	15	TGTGCCAGCAGCTTAGCGTGGCGGGAGTACAATGAGCAGTTCTTC	CASSLAWREYNEQFF
TRBV20-1	TRBJ1-1	-	-	13	TGCAGTGGAGAGAGGGTTGGGAACACTGAAGCTTTCTTT	CSGERVGNTEAFF
TRBV6-1	TRBJ2-6	-	TRBD1	21	TGTGCCAGCAGTAGTTCCGGGACAGGGATTAAAAGAGGCTCTGGGGCCAACGTCCTGACTTTC	CASSSSGTGIKRGSGANVLTF
TRBV20-1	TRBJ2-7	few	TRBD2	15	TGCAGTGCTAGAGACCCGACTAGCGGTAACTACGAGCAGTACTTC	CSARDPTSGNYEQYF
TRBV28	TRBJ2-1	few	-	14	TGTGCCAGCAGTTCCCCCGGATACTACAATGAGCAGTTCTTC	CASSSPGYYNEQFF
TRBV21-1	TRBJ2-5	-	-	15	TGTGCCAGCAGCAAAGGGGGGGACTGGGAGGAGACCCAGTACTTC	CASSKGGDWEETQYF
TRBV25-1	TRBJ1-2	-	-	14	TGTGCCACCTCTAAACAAACAGGGTACCATGGCTACACCTTC	CATSKQTGYHGYTF
TRBV5-1	TRBJ2-5	-	-	15	TGCGCCAGCAGCCCGGCGGCGGGGGCCCAAGAGACCCAGTACTTC	CASSPAAGAQETQYF
TRBV5-1	TRBJ2-7	-	TRBD1	17	TGCGCCAGCAGCCCGGGGACAGGGACTACCCTCTCCTACGAGCAGTACTTC	CASSPGTGTTLSYEQYF
TRBV6-5	TRBJ1-2	-	TRBD1	14	TGTGCCGTCGGACAGGGGGCTGCCGGCTATGGCTACACCTTC	CAVGQGAAGYGYTF
TRBV6-1	TRBJ1-6	few	-	17	TGTGCCAGCAGCCCAACGGCTGACAGCTCCTATAATTCACCCCTCCACTTT	CASSPTADSSYNSPLHF
TRBV5-1	TRBJ2-1	few	TRBD2	15	TGCGCCAGCAGCTCTCTAGCGGGGGTAGACAATGAGCAGTTCTTC	CASSSLAGVDNEQFF
TRBV2	TRBJ1-1	-	-	13	TGTGCCAGCAGTGATCAGGCTAACACTGAAGCTTTCTTT	CASSDQANTEAFF
TRBV28	TRBJ2-5	-	-	14	TGTGCCAGCACAGGTCAGTTGCTCGGAGAGACCCAGTACTTC	CASTGQLLGETQYF
TRBV12-3/TRBV12-4	TRBJ2-4	-	-	11	TGTGCCAGCAAGCAGTGGGATGAGCAGTACTTC	CASKQWDEQYF
TRBV4-1	TRBJ2-1	once	-	16	TGCGCCAGCAGCCGGGGGTTTGGACCGCCCGACTACGAGCAGTTCTTC	CASSRGFGPPDYEQFF
TRBV20-1	TRBJ1-4	-	-	13	TGCAGTGCTAGAGATGGTGGACAAGGAAAACTGTTTTTT	CSARDGGQGKLFF
TRBV2	TRBJ2-7	-	-	11	TGTGCCAGCAGGGGGGGTTTACAGCAGTACTTC	CASRGGLQQYF
TRBV20-1	TRBJ2-5	-	-	13	TGCAGTGCTAGGACTCGGGGGCGGGAGACCCAGTACTTC	CSARTRGRETQYF
TRBV28	TRBJ1-5	few	-	12	TGTGCCAGCAGTTTACCAGCCCAGCCCCAGCATTTT	CASSLPAQPQHF
TRBV20-1	TRBJ1-4	few	-	13	TGCAGTGCCTCCGTGGGGCCCGCCGAAAAACTGTTTTTT	CSASVGPAEKLFF
TRBV7-9	TRBJ2-1	few	TRBD2	15	TGTGCCAGCAGCTCCTCTAGCGGGCTGGACAATGAGCAGTTCTTC	CASSSSSGLDNEQFF
TRBV30	TRBJ1-1	-	TRBD1	14	TGTGCCTGGAGTGTTAAAGGGGGCAACACTGAAGCTTTCTTT	CAWSVKGGNTEAFF
TRBV10-3	TRBJ1-1	few	-	15	TGTGCCATGGAGGACAGACACCAAATGAACACTGAAGCTTTCTTT	CAMEDRHQMNTEAFF
TRBV20-1	TRBJ1-6	-	TRBD1	13	TGCAGTGCCAGGCAGGGGGGTTACTTACCCCTCCACTTT	CSARQGGYLPLHF
TRBV28	TRBJ2-7	once	-	17	TGTGCCAGCAGTTCCCAGGACGACATCCGAATCACCTACGAGCAGTACTTC	CASSSQDDIRITYEQYF
TRBV5-5	TRBJ2-2	-	TRBD1	18	TGTGCCAGCAGCCATAGATCCGGGACAGGGGTTATGACCGGGGAGCTGTTTTTT	CASSHRSGTGVMTGELFF
TRBV12-3/TRBV12-4	TRBJ2-1	many	TRBD2	15	TGTGCCAGCAGTTCGACTAGCGGAATATACAATGAGCAGTTCTTC	CASSSTSGIYNEQFF